Listed below are T cell receptor beta chains from one sample, sequenced in a study of T cell responses to AZD1222 COVID-19 vaccine. Profiled with immunoSEQ multiplex PCR; TCRdb holds only in-frame clones, not every one. The data contain 140,000 to 150,000 clones, approximately 92% of them singletons. The sequenced sample was peripheral blood, obtained on day 0 of AZD1222 vaccination. The receptors originated from an adult in good health. Each CDR3 is given with its conserved first and last residue.

15 | TRBV6-5 | CASSPGTSGTNEQFF
14 | TRBV19 | CASSILPGTGELFF
14 | TRBV29-1 | CSVVAGALPAGYTF
12 | TRBV4-1 | CASSPKSYEQYF
15 | TRBV6-2/TRBV6-3 | CASSYPPVGQETQYF
16 | TRBV4-1 | CASSQGQAMANSPLHF
13 | TRBV28 | CASTLPGANVLTF
15 | TRBV3-1/TRBV3-2 | CASSHKLTGGTEAFF
14 | TRBV3-1/TRBV3-2 | CASSRGAGNTEAFF
13 | TRBV12-2 | CAQRYGWGQPQHF
15 | TRBV5-1 | CASSLAPTGQETQYF
13 | TRBV28 | CASSPNPVWQQYF
11 | TRBV28 | CASSQNYGYTF
13 | TRBV28 | CASVTPSGNTIYF
13 | TRBV14 | CASSHTQGYGYTF
14 | TRBV4-1 | CASLAGQRDQPQHF
17 | TRBV7-9 | CASSLWLAGEFINEQFF
16 | TRBV9 | CASSARTGATNNEQFF
15 | TRBV5-1 | CASSLALRQSYEQYF
16 | TRBV18 | CASSLSRAAGTGELFF
20 | TRBV5-8 | CASSLVVLSAGNRGNQPQHF
15 | TRBV6-1 | CASSEGRWGGNTIYF
13 | TRBV2 | CASSDIAGYLWGF
16 | TRBV10-3 | CAIRNNTDSSNYGYTF
12 | TRBV7-9 | CASSPDREKLFF
17 | TRBV5-5 | CASSPVAVVSSAETQYF
15 | TRBV6-2/TRBV6-3 | CASSYSMDSNTEAFF
11 | TRBV7-2 | CASSFDTEAFF
12 | TRBV6-5 | CASSRNAGGYTF
14 | TRBV3-1/TRBV3-2 | CASSSRDRGYEQYF
14 | TRBV5-5 | CASSLYPENSPLHF
11 | TRBV6-5 | CASRPGTEAFF
16 | TRBV19 | CASIGFSGRSGNEQFF
13 | TRBV7-9 | CASSLTQSDTQYF
17 | TRBV7-5 | CVRSLGPGQGANQPQHF
15 | TRBV18 | CASSRSEHSNQPQHF
12 | TRBV7-3 | CASGVRYNEQFF
11 | TRBV30 | CAWSIPDTQYF
15 | TRBV7-9 | CASSFGSSPTYEQYF
11 | TRBV9 | CASSPGQEAFF
15 | TRBV13 | CASSQGQGSWDTQYF
14 | TRBV4-1 | CASSQGTGSYGYTF
12 | TRBV27 | CASSQANTEAFF
14 | TRBV9 | CASSVDGEPYEQYF
13 | TRBV12-3/TRBV12-4 | CASSLPPVGEAFF